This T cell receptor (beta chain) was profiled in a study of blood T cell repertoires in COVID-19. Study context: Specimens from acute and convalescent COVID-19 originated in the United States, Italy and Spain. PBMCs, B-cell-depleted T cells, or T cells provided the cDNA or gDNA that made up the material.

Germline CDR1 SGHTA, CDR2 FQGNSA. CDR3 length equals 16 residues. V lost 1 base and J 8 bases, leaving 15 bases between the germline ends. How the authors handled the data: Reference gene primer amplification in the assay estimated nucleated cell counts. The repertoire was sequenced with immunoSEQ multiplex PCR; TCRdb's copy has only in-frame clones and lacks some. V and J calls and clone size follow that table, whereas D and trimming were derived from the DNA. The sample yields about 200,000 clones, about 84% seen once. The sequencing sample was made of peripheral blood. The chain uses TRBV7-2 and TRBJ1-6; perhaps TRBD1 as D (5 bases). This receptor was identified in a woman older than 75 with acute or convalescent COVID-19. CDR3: CASSLVYDSNDSPLHF. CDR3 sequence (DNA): TGTGCCAGCAGCTTAGTGTATGACAGTAATGATTCACCCCTCCACTTT.